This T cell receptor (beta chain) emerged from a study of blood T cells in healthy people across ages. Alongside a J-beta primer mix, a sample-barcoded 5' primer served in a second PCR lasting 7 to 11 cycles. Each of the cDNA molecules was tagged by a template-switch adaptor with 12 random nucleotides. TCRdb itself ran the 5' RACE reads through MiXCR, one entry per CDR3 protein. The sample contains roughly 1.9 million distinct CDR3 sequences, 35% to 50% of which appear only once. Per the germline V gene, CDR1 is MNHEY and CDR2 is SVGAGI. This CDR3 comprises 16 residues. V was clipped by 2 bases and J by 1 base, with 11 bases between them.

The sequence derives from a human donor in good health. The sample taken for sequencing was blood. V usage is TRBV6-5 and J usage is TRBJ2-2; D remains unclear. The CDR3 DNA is TGTGCCAGCAGTTACGACCCCCCAAGGAACACCGGGGAGCTGTTTTTT. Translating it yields CASSYDPPRNTGELFF.